This record covers a single T cell receptor beta chain. The data stem from a study of cytomegalovirus exposure and HLA in healthy donors. The germline gives CDR1 LGHNA, CDR2 YSLEER. V dropped 2 bases and J dropped 1 base, with 14 bases sitting between them. The CDR3 contains 16 residues. PCR amplification relied on 60 Vbeta primers (plus 13 Jbeta primers). In the authors' methods: A later analysis tallied approximately 78 million unique TCR beta chains, 8.5 million to 11 million of them shared. Some clones are missing from TCRdb's copy, which holds only in-frame ones; the method was immunoSEQ multiplex PCR. V and J calls and clone size are given by that table; D and trimming were obtained from the DNA. The sample contains 140,000 to 150,000 clones, about a tenth of which appear only once.

Material: PBMCs. The chain joins TRBV4-3 to TRBJ1-1; possibly TRBD1 for D (6 bases). This clonotype was sampled from a male donor in good health and CMV-seronegative. CDR3 in DNA: TGCGCCAGCAGCCAACCCGACCGAGGGGGGAACACTGAAGCTTTCTTT. Translated, it gives CASSQPDRGGNTEAFF.